These T cell receptor beta chains were read from a single sample in a study of blood T cell repertoires in COVID-19. Assay used: immunoSEQ multiplex PCR; TCRdb lists only in-frame clones, some missing. The profile shows hundreds of thousands of clones, 85% to 90% of them singletons. The sample taken for sequencing was peripheral blood. Every receptor here comes from a man between 18 and 29 years old with COVID-19, enrolled during active disease. CDR3s include the opening cysteine and the closing phenylalanine or tryptophan. D genes are given only for firm matches. Part of the rows lack a size; the others show once, few, many or a class for expanded clones.

V gene: TRBV11-3
clone size: -
J gene: TRBJ2-1
D gene: TRBD2
CDR3 DNA: TGTGCCAGCAGCCCAGAGCGGGAGGGTTCCTACAATGAGCAGTTCTTC
CDR3 protein: CASSPEREGSYNEQFF

V gene: TRBV7-8
clone size: -
J gene: TRBJ1-2
D gene: TRBD1
CDR3 DNA: TGTGCCAGCAGCCCTATCCCGGGACAGGGAGGCTATGGCTACACCTTC
CDR3 protein: CASSPIPGQGGYGYTF

V gene: TRBV29-1
clone size: -
J gene: TRBJ2-1
D gene: TRBD2
CDR3 DNA: TGCAGCGTAAGCGGGGGGACCTCCTACCTTGAGCAGTTCTTC
CDR3 protein: CSVSGGTSYLEQFF

V gene: TRBV5-4
clone size: -
J gene: TRBJ2-1
D gene: -
CDR3 DNA: TGTGCCAGCAGCTTACTGGTGGATATGGAGAGTGAGCAGTTCTTC
CDR3 protein: CASSLLVDMESEQFF

V gene: TRBV4-1
clone size: -
J gene: TRBJ2-5
D gene: -
CDR3 DNA: TGCGCCAGCAGCTACCCAGCCCGAGGGTTAGGAGAGACCCAGTACTTC
CDR3 protein: CASSYPARGLGETQYF

V gene: TRBV7-9
clone size: once
J gene: TRBJ2-1
D gene: -
CDR3 DNA: TGTGCCAGCAGCCGACCTCGTTTAGGGGGGGCTTACAATGAGCAGTTCTTC
CDR3 protein: CASSRPRLGGAYNEQFF

V gene: TRBV7-9
clone size: -
J gene: TRBJ2-1
D gene: -
CDR3 DNA: TGTGCCAGCAGCTTAGTAACTACCCACAATGAGCAGTTCTTC
CDR3 protein: CASSLVTTHNEQFF

V gene: TRBV29-1
clone size: -
J gene: TRBJ2-5
D gene: TRBD2
CDR3 DNA: TGCAGCGTTGTTTTAGCGGGCGGTGAGACCCAGTACTTC
CDR3 protein: CSVVLAGGETQYF

V gene: TRBV7-3
clone size: -
J gene: TRBJ2-1
D gene: TRBD2
CDR3 DNA: TGTGCCAGCAGCCCGACTAGCGGGCGGGGGTACAATGAGCAGTTCTTC
CDR3 protein: CASSPTSGRGYNEQFF

V gene: TRBV4-1
clone size: -
J gene: TRBJ1-2
D gene: TRBD1
CDR3 DNA: TGCGCCAGCAGAATGACAGGGACTAACTATGGCTACACCTTC
CDR3 protein: CASRMTGTNYGYTF

V gene: TRBV7-9
clone size: -
J gene: TRBJ2-7
D gene: TRBD1
CDR3 DNA: TGTGCCAGCAGCTTAGGGACAGGGACCGAGCAGTACTTC
CDR3 protein: CASSLGTGTEQYF

V gene: TRBV29-1
clone size: -
J gene: TRBJ1-1
D gene: -
CDR3 DNA: TGCAGCGTAGGGTGGACGGGGACTGAAGCTTTCTTT
CDR3 protein: CSVGWTGTEAFF

V gene: TRBV14
clone size: -
J gene: TRBJ2-7
D gene: -
CDR3 DNA: TGTGCCAGCAGCCAAGATTACAGCGGGTCCTACGAGCAGTACTTC
CDR3 protein: CASSQDYSGSYEQYF

V gene: TRBV10-3
clone size: -
J gene: TRBJ2-7
D gene: -
CDR3 DNA: TGTGCCATCAGTGCCCCAACAGGAGTTGGCTACGAGCAGTACTTC
CDR3 protein: CAISAPTGVGYEQYF

V gene: TRBV6-5
clone size: -
J gene: TRBJ2-5
D gene: TRBD2
CDR3 DNA: TGTGCCAGCAGTTACGGGGCCCTAGCGGGGATGGAGACCCAGTACTTC
CDR3 protein: CASSYGALAGMETQYF

V gene: TRBV5-5
clone size: -
J gene: TRBJ2-1
D gene: -
CDR3 DNA: TGTGCCAGCAGCCCGGAGCTAAACAATGAGCAGTTCTTC
CDR3 protein: CASSPELNNEQFF

V gene: TRBV3-1/TRBV3-2
clone size: -
J gene: TRBJ2-2
D gene: -
CDR3 DNA: TGTGCCAGCAGCCAAGATTTGTCTCCCCTAGCTACGGCGAGCACCGGGGAGCTGTTTTTT
CDR3 protein: CASSQDLSPLATASTGELFF

V gene: TRBV16
clone size: -
J gene: TRBJ2-1
D gene: -
CDR3 DNA: TGTGCCAGCAGCCAAGTACGGTACAATGAGCAGTTCTTC
CDR3 protein: CASSQVRYNEQFF

V gene: TRBV15
clone size: -
J gene: TRBJ2-6
D gene: TRBD1
CDR3 DNA: TGTGCCACCAGCAGAGGGGGGGACAGGGTTACTGGGGCCAACGTCCTGACTTTC
CDR3 protein: CATSRGGDRVTGANVLTF

V gene: TRBV12-5
clone size: -
J gene: TRBJ1-4
D gene: -
CDR3 DNA: TGTGCTAGTGGCCGTGAGGGCCAGTATGAAAAACTGTTTTTT
CDR3 protein: CASGREGQYEKLFF

V gene: TRBV5-4
clone size: -
J gene: TRBJ2-5
D gene: -
CDR3 DNA: TGTGCCAGCAGCTTGGATGCGGAGACCCAGTACTTC
CDR3 protein: CASSLDAETQYF

V gene: TRBV9
clone size: -
J gene: TRBJ2-1
D gene: TRBD2
CDR3 DNA: TGTGCCAGCAGCGTAGATGCTAGCGGGAGGGTAGAGCAGTTCTTC
CDR3 protein: CASSVDASGRVEQFF

V gene: TRBV7-8
clone size: -
J gene: TRBJ1-6
D gene: -
CDR3 DNA: TGTGCCAGCAGCTTAGGAGGCGAGGCTTCACCCCTCCACTTT
CDR3 protein: CASSLGGEASPLHF

V gene: TRBV25-1
clone size: -
J gene: TRBJ2-3
D gene: -
CDR3 DNA: TGTGCCAGCAGTGATTCAGGGTACGGGTTCACAGATACGCAGTATTTT
CDR3 protein: CASSDSGYGFTDTQYF

V gene: TRBV7-8
clone size: few
J gene: TRBJ1-6
D gene: -
CDR3 DNA: TGTGCCAGCAGCTTAGGGGACGGGCACTTCGGGAGTTCACCCCTCCACTTT
CDR3 protein: CASSLGDGHFGSSPLHF

V gene: TRBV5-1
clone size: once
J gene: TRBJ2-3
D gene: TRBD2
CDR3 DNA: TGCGCCAGCAGCTTGGGCGGGAGTAAGTCAGATACGCAGTATTTT
CDR3 protein: CASSLGGSKSDTQYF